A selection of T cell receptor beta chains follows, all from one sample in a study of cytomegalovirus exposure and HLA in healthy donors. Assay used: immunoSEQ multiplex PCR; TCRdb lists only in-frame clones, some missing. The sample has over 200,000 clones, around 90% seen once. Sequenced material: PBMCs. These receptors were taken from a woman under 30 in good health and CMV-seropositive. The CDR3 runs from the conserved cysteine through the conserved F or W. D genes are given only for firm matches. A clone size is listed for some rows: how often the clone was seen (once, few, many), or a class if it is expanded.

>TRBJ1-5|TRBV10-1|NA|NA
CASSAGNQPQHF
TGCGCCAGCAGCGCGGGGAATCAGCCCCAGCATTTT
>TRBJ2-5|TRBV28|NA|NA
CASSLVSPETQYF
TGTGCCAGCAGTTTAGTCTCCCCGGAGACCCAGTACTTC
>TRBJ2-3|TRBV27|NA|TRBD2
CASSLRPSGRDTQYF
TGTGCCAGCAGTTTAAGGCCTAGCGGGAGAGATACGCAGTATTTT
>TRBJ2-3|TRBV2|NA|TRBD2
CALGTSDTDTQYF
TGTGCACTCGGGACTAGCGACACAGATACGCAGTATTTT
>TRBJ1-3|TRBV28|NA|NA
CATLQDSSGNTIYF
TGTGCCACTCTGCAGGATTCCTCTGGAAACACCATATATTTT
>TRBJ2-7|TRBV19|few|TRBD1
CASSWGQGSYEQYF
TGTGCCAGTAGTTGGGGACAGGGATCCTACGAGCAGTACTTC
>TRBJ1-2|TRBV28|NA|NA
CASRGVGQPNYGYTF
TGTGCCAGCAGAGGGGTTGGACAGCCTAACTATGGCTACACCTTC
>TRBJ1-5|TRBV2|NA|TRBD1
CASVTGGGQPQHF
TGTGCCAGTGTTACAGGGGGGGGTCAGCCCCAGCATTTT
>TRBJ2-4|TRBV27|NA|TRBD1
CASRGLGQKNIQYF
TGTGCCAGCAGAGGGTTGGGACAGAAAAACATTCAGTACTTC
>TRBJ1-1|TRBV30|NA|NA
CAWSLRGLRAFF
TGTGCCTGGTCATTAAGGGGATTGAGAGCTTTCTTT
>TRBJ1-5|TRBV4-1|few|TRBD1
CASGDRGQPQHF
TGCGCCAGCGGGGACAGGGGACAGCCCCAGCATTTT
>TRBJ1-1|TRBV6-6|NA|NA
CASTSRGANTEAFF
TGTGCCAGCACGTCGCGCGGGGCGAACACTGAAGCTTTCTTT
>TRBJ2-7|TRBV7-9|NA|NA
CASSTVVYEQYF
TGTGCCAGCAGCACTGTAGTCTACGAGCAGTACTTC
>TRBJ2-1|TRBV5-6|NA|TRBD1
CASSFQGGAYNEQFF
TGTGCCAGCAGCTTCCAAGGGGGCGCCTACAATGAGCAGTTCTTC
>TRBJ2-7|TRBV27|NA|TRBD1
CASSLGQGPYEQYF
TGTGCCAGCAGCCTAGGACAGGGCCCCTACGAGCAGTACTTC
>TRBJ1-2|TRBV6-5|NA|NA
CASSLGRVYGYTF
TGTGCCAGCAGCCTCGGCAGGGTGTACGGCTACACCTTC
>TRBJ2-1|TRBV19|few|TRBD2
CATTGRLAGKGNEQFF
TGTGCCACCACCGGCCGACTAGCGGGAAAAGGTAATGAGCAGTTCTTC
>TRBJ2-2|TRBV5-4|NA|TRBD2
CASSPVAGPTGELFF
TGTGCCAGCAGCCCGGTAGCGGGACCCACCGGGGAGCTGTTTTTT
>TRBJ1-2|TRBV29-1|once|NA
CSATSPPGVYGYTF
TGCAGCGCGACGTCGCCCCCAGGTGTCTATGGCTACACCTTC
>TRBJ1-1|TRBV5-1|NA|NA
CASSLVLGGTEAFF
TGCGCCAGCAGCTTGGTTTTGGGGGGGACTGAAGCTTTCTTT
>TRBJ1-4|TRBV6-4|NA|NA
CASSPFHGEKLFF
TGTGCCAGCAGTCCATTCCATGGCGAAAAACTGTTTTTT
>TRBJ1-5|TRBV4-1|NA|NA
CASSQESVIQPQHF
TGCGCCAGCAGCCAAGAATCCGTAATTCAGCCCCAGCATTTT
>TRBJ2-7|TRBV6-1|NA|NA
CASSGGGGSYEQYF
TGTGCCAGCAGTGGAGGGGGGGGCTCCTACGAGCAGTACTTC
>TRBJ2-1|TRBV27|NA|TRBD2
CACGLAGGQRIGFYNEQFF
TGTGCCTGCGGGCTAGCGGGAGGGCAACGAATCGGGTTTTACAATGAGCAGTTCTTC
>TRBJ1-5|TRBV19|NA|NA
CASSTAGLWQPQHF
TGTGCCAGTAGTACCGCAGGTTTATGGCAGCCCCAGCATTTT
>TRBJ2-1|TRBV27|NA|TRBD2
CASSFTGLAGEDEQFF
TGTGCCAGCAGTTTCACGGGACTAGCGGGAGAGGATGAGCAGTTCTTC
>TRBJ2-3|TRBV4-1|NA|TRBD2
CASSRSGTSGRLTDTQYF
TGCGCCAGCAGCCGATCCGGGACTAGCGGGAGGCTCACAGATACGCAGTATTTT
>TRBJ2-1|TRBV29-1|NA|NA
CSVVSYNEQFF
TGCAGCGTCGTATCCTACAATGAGCAGTTCTTC
>TRBJ1-1|TRBV5-5|NA|NA
CASSLVGDLNTEAFF
TGTGCCAGCAGCTTGGTGGGGGACTTGAACACTGAAGCTTTCTTT
>TRBJ2-7|TRBV6-6|once|TRBD2
CANSYSGGSYEQYF
TGTGCCAACAGTTACTCTGGCGGGAGCTACGAGCAGTACTTC
>TRBJ1-2|TRBV5-1|NA|TRBD1
CASSSGQDFNYGYTF
TGCGCCAGCAGCTCCGGACAGGACTTTAACTATGGCTACACCTTC
>TRBJ1-1|TRBV7-9|NA|NA
CASSLVQGLDTEAFF
TGTGCCAGCAGCTTAGTTCAGGGTCTGGACACTGAAGCTTTCTTT
>TRBJ2-2|TRBV27|NA|TRBD2
CASSSGLVIGELFF
TGTGCCAGCAGTTCGGGACTAGTAATCGGGGAGCTGTTTTTT
>TRBJ2-7|TRBV10-3|NA|TRBD2
CATYPGTSGYYEQYF
TGTGCCACCTACCCCGGGACTAGCGGTTACTACGAGCAGTACTTC
>TRBJ2-3|TRBV29-1|NA|NA
CSVVPKTLETQYF
TGCAGCGTTGTGCCCAAAACCCTGGAGACGCAGTATTTT
>TRBJ1-2|TRBV4-1|NA|TRBD1
CASSQSTGEKDGYTF
TGCGCCAGCAGCCAATCGACAGGGGAAAAGGATGGCTACACCTTC
>TRBJ2-1|TRBV7-3|once|NA
CASSRDIGSSYNEQFF
TGTGCCAGCAGTAGGGACATAGGGAGCTCCTACAATGAGCAGTTCTTC
>TRBJ1-2|TRBV6-5|few|NA
CASSSTRYGYTF
TGTGCCAGCAGTTCTACCCGCTATGGCTACACCTTC
>TRBJ1-5|TRBV9|NA|TRBD1
CASSASGTGVQPQHF
TGTGCCAGCAGCGCCTCCGGGACAGGGGTTCAGCCCCAGCATTTT
>TRBJ1-5|TRBV7-9|NA|NA
CASSLVGGNQPQHF
TGTGCCAGCAGCTTGGTCGGCGGAAATCAGCCCCAGCATTTT
>TRBJ2-7|TRBV5-6|NA|NA
CASSLGQIEQYF
TGTGCCAGCAGCTTGGGACAGATCGAGCAGTACTTC
>TRBJ2-7|TRBV4-1|NA|NA
CASSHSGNEQYF
TGCGCCAGCAGCCACTCGGGGAACGAGCAGTACTTC
>TRBJ2-1|TRBV28|NA|NA
CASFGGALNNEQFF
TGTGCCAGCTTTGGAGGCGCCCTGAACAATGAGCAGTTCTTC
>TRBJ1-2|TRBV7-9|NA|NA
CASSRDSRRAYGYTF
TGTGCCAGCAGCCGGGACTCTAGACGAGCGTATGGCTACACCTTC
>TRBJ2-1|TRBV5-4|NA|NA
CASSLKAGHNEQFF
TGTGCCAGCAGCTTGAAGGCGGGGCACAATGAGCAGTTCTTC
>TRBJ1-5|TRBV15|NA|NA
CATSRDLGSQPQHF
TGTGCCACCAGCAGAGATTTAGGGAGTCAGCCCCAGCATTTT
>TRBJ2-2|TRBV7-6|NA|NA
CASSPEGVGLGGELFF
TGTGCCAGCAGCCCGGAGGGCGTCGGGTTGGGCGGGGAGCTGTTTTTT
>TRBJ1-2|TRBV11-1|NA|TRBD1
CASSAVGTGYGYTF
TGTGCCAGCAGCGCAGTTGGGACAGGCTATGGCTACACCTTC
>TRBJ2-7|TRBV5-1|once|NA
CASSVERGPFYEQYF
TGCGCCAGCAGCGTCGAAAGGGGTCCTTTCTACGAGCAGTACTTC
>TRBJ1-2|TRBV7-7|NA|TRBD1
CASRKASWDRPDYGYTF
TGTGCCAGCCGGAAAGCATCCTGGGACAGACCAGATTATGGCTACACCTTC
>TRBJ2-1|TRBV6-1|NA|NA
CASSALTRFNYNEQFF
TGTGCCAGCAGTGCTTTAACTAGATTCAATTACAATGAGCAGTTCTTC
>TRBJ1-1|TRBV7-9|NA|TRBD1
CASSFRQGGTEAFF
TGTGCCAGCAGCTTCCGACAGGGCGGCACTGAAGCTTTCTTT
>TRBJ2-1|TRBV2|once|TRBD2
CASLDISGSQFF
TGTGCCAGCCTTGACATTAGCGGGTCCCAGTTCTTC
>TRBJ1-5|TRBV7-9|NA|TRBD1
CASSHGTGLNQPQHF
TGTGCCAGCAGCCACGGGACAGGGCTAAATCAGCCCCAGCATTTT
>TRBJ1-1|TRBV5-1|NA|NA
CASSLEGMNTEAFF
TGCGCCAGCAGCTTAGAGGGTATGAACACTGAAGCTTTCTTT
>TRBJ1-5|TRBV29-1|NA|NA
CSLGEGDYGQPQHF
TGCAGCCTTGGCGAAGGGGACTACGGTCAGCCCCAGCATTTT
>TRBJ2-3|TRBV28|NA|TRBD2
CASSLQGTSGSREDTQYF
TGTGCCAGCAGTTTACAGGGGACTAGCGGGAGCCGGGAAGATACGCAGTATTTT
>TRBJ2-3|TRBV29-1|NA|TRBD2
CSVERETRGTQYF
TGCAGCGTTGAGCGGGAGACGCGCGGTACGCAGTATTTT
>TRBJ2-5|TRBV4-2|NA|TRBD2
CASSQDAGGQETQYF
TGTGCCAGCAGCCAAGATGCGGGAGGCCAAGAGACCCAGTACTTC